Sequencing of this T cell receptor (beta chain) was carried out in a study of blood T cells in healthy people across ages. Study-wide results and limits: With unsorted PBMCs, a conclusive comparison of naive versus antigen-experienced cells was not possible. The unknown donor CMV status may have confounded expanded clonotype changes.

This CDR3 region has 16 residues. The V gene's germline CDR1 is DFQATT and CDR2 SNEGSKA (reference sequence). Deletions cut 0 bases from V and 0 bases from J, with 12 bases between. They isolated at least 6.5 million PBMCs from each sample. On this clonotype itself: Its specificity is not known.

A second PCR of about 6 to 12 cycles used a sample-barcoded 5' primer and a J-beta primer mix. TCRdb recomputed calls from the 5' RACE reads with MiXCR, one row per CDR3 protein. Of fewer than 800,000 distinct CDR3 sequences listed, about 30% are singletons. The sequencing sample was made of blood. This TCR was recovered from an elderly woman in good health. The rearrangement uses TRBV20-1 and TRBJ2-1, with D possibly matching TRBD2 (6 bases). CDR3 nucleotides: TGCAGTGCTAGAGATCAGCGGGCTAGCTCCTACAATGAGCAGTTCTTC. Protein product: CSARDQRASSYNEQFF.